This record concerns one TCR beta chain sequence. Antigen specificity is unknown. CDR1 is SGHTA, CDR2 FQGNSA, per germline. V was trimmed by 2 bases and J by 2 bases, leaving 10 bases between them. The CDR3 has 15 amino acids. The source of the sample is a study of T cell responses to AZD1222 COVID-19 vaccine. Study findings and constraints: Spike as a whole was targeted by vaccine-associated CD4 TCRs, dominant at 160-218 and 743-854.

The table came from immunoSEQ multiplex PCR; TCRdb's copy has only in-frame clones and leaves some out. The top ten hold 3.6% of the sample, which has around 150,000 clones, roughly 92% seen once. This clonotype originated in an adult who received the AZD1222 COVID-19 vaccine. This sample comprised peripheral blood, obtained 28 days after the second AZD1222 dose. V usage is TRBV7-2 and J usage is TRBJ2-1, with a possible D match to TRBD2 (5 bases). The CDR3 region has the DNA TGTGCCAGCAGCTTAACGCGGGTCCCCTACAATGAGCAGTTCTTC. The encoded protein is CASSLTRVPYNEQFF. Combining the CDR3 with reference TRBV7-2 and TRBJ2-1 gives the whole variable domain GAGVSQSPSNKVTEKGKDVELRCDPISGHTALYWYRQSLGQGLEFLIYFQGNSAPDKSGLPSDRFSAERTGGSVSTLTIQRTQQEDSAVYLCASSLTRVPYNEQFFGPGTRLTVL.